Listed below are T cell receptor beta chains from one sample, sequenced in a study of T cell repertoires in aging, cancer and after chemotherapy. A single record per CDR3 protein comes from TCRdb applying MiXCR to the multiplex PCR reads. The sample yields roughly 12,000 distinct CDR3 sequences, about 24% seen once. The sequenced sample was blood. The origin of the receptors is a human donor in good health. The CDR3 runs from the conserved cysteine through the conserved F or W. The order of the fields is V gene, J gene, D gene, clone size, CDR3 DNA, CDR3 protein. D genes are given only for firm matches. Expanded clones are given a class, and other clones once, few, many or no size at all.

TRBV5-4	TRBJ1-2	TRBD1	-	TGTGCCAGCAGCGCTGAACAGGGGCGGGAGTATGGCTACACCTTC	CASSAEQGREYGYTF
TRBV9	TRBJ2-5	-	-	TGTGCCAGCAGCGTAGCTATCGGGCCCCGAGAGACCCAGTACTTC	CASSVAIGPRETQYF
TRBV19	TRBJ2-7	-	medium-sized	TGTGCCAGTAGTCCGAATTTGGGGGCTTCCTACGAGCAGTACTTC	CASSPNLGASYEQYF
TRBV20-1	TRBJ1-3	-	few	TGCAGTGCCTCTGATTCCCAGAACACCATATATTTT	CSASDSQNTIYF
TRBV20-1	TRBJ2-4	TRBD2	-	TGCAGTGCCAGCCTCGGGACTAGCGGGGGGGCGGGCATTCAGTACTTC	CSASLGTSGGAGIQYF
TRBV7-9	TRBJ1-1	-	few	TGTGCCAGCAGCGGTACGGGGAAGGGGGCTTTCTTT	CASSGTGKGAFF
TRBV12-3/TRBV12-4	TRBJ2-5	TRBD1	-	TGTGCCAGCACTGACAGGGTCGGCCAAGAGACCCAGTACTTC	CASTDRVGQETQYF
TRBV30	TRBJ1-3	-	medium-sized	TGTGCCTGGAGTGGGGGGATCTTCTCTGGAAACACCATATATTTT	CAWSGGIFSGNTIYF
TRBV18	TRBJ2-1	-	few	TGTGCCAGCTCACTGGCGGGGAGCTCCTACAATGAGCAGTTCTTC	CASSLAGSSYNEQFF
TRBV5-5	TRBJ2-7	-	few	TGTGCCAGCAGCAGTCTGGGGTGGGAGGCCCACGAGCAGTACTTC	CASSSLGWEAHEQYF
TRBV7-2	TRBJ2-7	-	few	TGTGCCAGCAGCCTATGGGCAGTTCTAGGGTCCGAGCAGTACTTC	CASSLWAVLGSEQYF
TRBV12-3/TRBV12-4	TRBJ2-4	-	-	TGTGCCAGCAGTTTAGCGAACCGGGACATATGGGACATTCAGTACTTC	CASSLANRDIWDIQYF
TRBV27	TRBJ2-7	-	few	TGTGCCAGCAGTTTGCGGAGGGTTCCCTCCTACGAGCAGTACTTC	CASSLRRVPSYEQYF
TRBV6-5	TRBJ2-5	TRBD1	-	TGTGCCAGCAGTTCCCGACAGGGGGCCCAAGAGACCCAGTACTTC	CASSSRQGAQETQYF
TRBV20-1	TRBJ1-1	TRBD1	-	TGCAGTGCCGGACAGGGGAACACTGAAGCTTTCTTT	CSAGQGNTEAFF
TRBV27	TRBJ2-7	-	few	TGTGCCAGCACACAGGATACCCTCAAATCGTCCGAGCAGTACTTC	CASTQDTLKSSEQYF
TRBV28	TRBJ2-1	TRBD2	few	TGTGCCAGCAGTCTGACTAGCTGGGGCTCCTACAATGAGCAGTTCTTC	CASSLTSWGSYNEQFF
TRBV27	TRBJ1-2	-	medium-sized	TGTGCCAGCAGTGTTGCAGGGAACTATGGCTACACCTTC	CASSVAGNYGYTF
TRBV12-3/TRBV12-4	TRBJ2-1	TRBD2	few	TGTGCCAGCAATTTCAGAACTAGCGGGGTAAATGAGCAGTTCTTC	CASNFRTSGVNEQFF
TRBV12-3/TRBV12-4	TRBJ2-3	TRBD2	-	TGTGCCAGCAGTTTACTAGCGGGGGGGAGTACAGATACGCAGTATTTT	CASSLLAGGSTDTQYF
TRBV11-2	TRBJ1-1	-	-	TGTGCCAGCAGCTTATTACCAGAGAACACTGAAGCTTTCTTT	CASSLLPENTEAFF
TRBV11-1	TRBJ1-1	-	-	TGTGCCAGCACCACATCCCCCAACACTGAAGCTTTCTTT	CASTTSPNTEAFF
TRBV25-1	TRBJ2-1	-	-	TGTGCCAGCAGTGCGGACACCTCCTACAATGAGCAGTTCTTC	CASSADTSYNEQFF
TRBV5-1	TRBJ1-2	-	-	TGCGCCAGCAGCTTGGACAGGGTTGGCTACACCTTC	CASSLDRVGYTF
TRBV5-4	TRBJ1-3	-	few	TGTGCCAGCAGCGTACAGACAGACTCTGGAAACACCATATATTTT	CASSVQTDSGNTIYF
TRBV12-3/TRBV12-4	TRBJ2-3	TRBD2	-	TGTGCCAGCAGCCCTGTCGGGGGGGGGGCCCCAGATACGCAGTATTTT	CASSPVGGGAPDTQYF
TRBV27	TRBJ1-1	-	medium-sized	TGTGCCAGCACCATGGGAGAGAACACTGAAGCTTTCTTT	CASTMGENTEAFF
TRBV6-1	TRBJ2-1	TRBD1	-	TGTGCCAGCAGTGAAGCGACAGGGGGTAGCAATGAGCAGTTCTTC	CASSEATGGSNEQFF
TRBV18	TRBJ2-1	-	-	TGTGCCAGCTCACCTCGTGGGGACTACAATGAGCAGTTCTTC	CASSPRGDYNEQFF
TRBV18	TRBJ2-1	TRBD2	few	TGTGCCAGCTCACTACCGCGGGGGTCAACCTACAATGAGCAGTTCTTC	CASSLPRGSTYNEQFF